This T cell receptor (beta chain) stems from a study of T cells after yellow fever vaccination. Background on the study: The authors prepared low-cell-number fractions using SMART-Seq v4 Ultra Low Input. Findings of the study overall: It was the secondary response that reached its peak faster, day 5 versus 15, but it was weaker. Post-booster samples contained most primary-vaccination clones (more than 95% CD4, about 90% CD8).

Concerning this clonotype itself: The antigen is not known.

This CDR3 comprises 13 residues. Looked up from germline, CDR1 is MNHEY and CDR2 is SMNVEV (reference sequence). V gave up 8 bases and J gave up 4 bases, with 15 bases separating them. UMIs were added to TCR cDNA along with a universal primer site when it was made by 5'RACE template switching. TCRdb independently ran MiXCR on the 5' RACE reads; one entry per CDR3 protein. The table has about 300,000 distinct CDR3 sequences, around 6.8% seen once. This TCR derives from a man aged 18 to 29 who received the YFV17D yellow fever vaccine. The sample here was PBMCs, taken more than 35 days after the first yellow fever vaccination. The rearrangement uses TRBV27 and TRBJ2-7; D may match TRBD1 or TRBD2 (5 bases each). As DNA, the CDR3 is TGTGCCAGCGCGGGCAGGGATTCTTACGAGCAGTACTTC. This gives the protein CASAGRDSYEQYF.